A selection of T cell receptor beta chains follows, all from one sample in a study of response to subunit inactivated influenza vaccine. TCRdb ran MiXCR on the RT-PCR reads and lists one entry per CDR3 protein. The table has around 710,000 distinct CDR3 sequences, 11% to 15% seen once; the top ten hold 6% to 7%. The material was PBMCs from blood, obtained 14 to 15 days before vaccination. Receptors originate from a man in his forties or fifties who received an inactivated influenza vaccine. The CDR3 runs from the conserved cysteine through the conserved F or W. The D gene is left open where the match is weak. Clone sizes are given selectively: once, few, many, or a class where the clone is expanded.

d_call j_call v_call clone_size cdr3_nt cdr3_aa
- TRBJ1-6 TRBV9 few TGTGCCAGCAGCGGGAGGGGGAGTTATTCACCCCTCCACTTT CASSGRGSYSPLHF
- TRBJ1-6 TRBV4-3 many TGCGCCAGCAGCCTCGGGCAATATAATTCACCCCTCCACTTT CASSLGQYNSPLHF
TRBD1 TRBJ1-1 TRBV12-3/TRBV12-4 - TGTGCCAGCAGTTTACGACAGGGGGCGGCTGAAGCTTTCTTT CASSLRQGAAEAFF
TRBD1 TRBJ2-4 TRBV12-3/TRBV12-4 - TGTGCCAGCAGTCGACAGGGGGGCCAAAACATTCAGTACTTC CASSRQGGQNIQYF
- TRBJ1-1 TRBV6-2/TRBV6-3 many TGTGCCGCGGGGCTGGCCATGAACACTGAAGCTTTCTTT CAAGLAMNTEAFF
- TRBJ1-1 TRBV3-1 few TGTGCCAGCAGCCACCCGGGGGGTTGGAGCACTGAAGCTTTCTTT CASSHPGGWSTEAFF
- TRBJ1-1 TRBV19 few TGTGCCAGTAGAAACGGGAACACTGAAGCTTTCTTT CASRNGNTEAFF
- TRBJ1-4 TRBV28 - TGTGCCAGCAGTTACCCCGAAGATTGGCTGTTTTTT CASSYPEDWLFF
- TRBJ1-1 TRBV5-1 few TGCGCCAGCAGCTTGCGAGATGGGCAACAGTCCATCGAGAACACTGAAGCTTTCTTT CASSLRDGQQSIENTEAFF
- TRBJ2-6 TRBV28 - TGTGCCAGCAGCCCCTGGGCCTCTGGGGCCAACGTCCTGACTTTC CASSPWASGANVLTF
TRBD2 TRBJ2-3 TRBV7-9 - TGTGCCAGCGTGACTAGCGGATACCCCACAGATACGCAGTATTTT CASVTSGYPTDTQYF
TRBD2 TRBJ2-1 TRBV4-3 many TGCGCCAGCAGCCAAGGACTAGCGGGACAAGATGAGCAGTTCTTC CASSQGLAGQDEQFF
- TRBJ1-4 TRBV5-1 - TGCGCCAGCAGCTTGGGTATTTCGGGGCGAAGTGAGGAAAAACTGTTTTTT CASSLGISGRSEEKLFF
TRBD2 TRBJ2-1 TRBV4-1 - TGCGCCAGCAGCCAAGAGACTAGCGGGGGTCCCGTGGGGCAGTTCTTC CASSQETSGGPVGQFF
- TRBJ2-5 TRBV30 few TGTGCCTGGAGTGTACAGGGAAGAGGACAAGAGACCCAGTACTTC CAWSVQGRGQETQYF
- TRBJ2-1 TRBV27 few TGTGCCAGCAGTCACGTCTCCAGCTCCTACAATGAGCAGTTCTTC CASSHVSSSYNEQFF
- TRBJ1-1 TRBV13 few TGTGCCAGCAGCTTAATCGGTTCCGCGAACACTGAAGCTTTCTTT CASSLIGSANTEAFF
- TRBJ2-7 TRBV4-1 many TGCGCCAGCAGCCAAGGAGCCGAGCAGTACTTC CASSQGAEQYF
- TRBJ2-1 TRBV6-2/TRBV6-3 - TGTGCCAGCAGTTACTTGGGGCCACCCAATGAGCAGTTCTTC CASSYLGPPNEQFF
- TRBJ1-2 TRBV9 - TGTGCCAGCAGCGTAAGGGCAGGTGGCAGTGGCTACACCTTC CASSVRAGGSGYTF
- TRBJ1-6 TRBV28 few TGTGCAACAGGGCCACTCTATAATTCACCCCTCCACTTT CATGPLYNSPLHF
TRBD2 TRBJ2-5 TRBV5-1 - TGCGCCAGCAGCTTCGGCGGGGGTCGGCAAGAGACCCAGTACTTC CASSFGGGRQETQYF
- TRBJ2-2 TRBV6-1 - TGTGCCAGCGAAAACCGGGACAAAAACACCGGGGAGCTGTTTTTT CASENRDKNTGELFF
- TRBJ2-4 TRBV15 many TGTGCCAACGAACGTTTAGCCAAAAACATTCAGTACTTC CANERLAKNIQYF
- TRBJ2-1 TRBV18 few TGTGCCAGCTCATCGGAACGGAATGAGCAGTTCTTC CASSSERNEQFF
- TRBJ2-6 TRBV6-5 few TGTGCCAGCAGTTACTGGGGGGCTGGGGCCAACGTCCTGACTTTC CASSYWGAGANVLTF
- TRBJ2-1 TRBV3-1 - TGTGCCAGCAGCCCTTCAGGGGGGGCCTGGAATGAGCAGTTCTTC CASSPSGGAWNEQFF
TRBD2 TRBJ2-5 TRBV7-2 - TGTGCCAGCAGCGCAGGGACTAGCGGGGGGAAGACCCAGTACTTC CASSAGTSGGKTQYF
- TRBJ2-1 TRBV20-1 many TGCAGTGCTAGAATCCTGGGAGAGCAGTTCTTC CSARILGEQFF